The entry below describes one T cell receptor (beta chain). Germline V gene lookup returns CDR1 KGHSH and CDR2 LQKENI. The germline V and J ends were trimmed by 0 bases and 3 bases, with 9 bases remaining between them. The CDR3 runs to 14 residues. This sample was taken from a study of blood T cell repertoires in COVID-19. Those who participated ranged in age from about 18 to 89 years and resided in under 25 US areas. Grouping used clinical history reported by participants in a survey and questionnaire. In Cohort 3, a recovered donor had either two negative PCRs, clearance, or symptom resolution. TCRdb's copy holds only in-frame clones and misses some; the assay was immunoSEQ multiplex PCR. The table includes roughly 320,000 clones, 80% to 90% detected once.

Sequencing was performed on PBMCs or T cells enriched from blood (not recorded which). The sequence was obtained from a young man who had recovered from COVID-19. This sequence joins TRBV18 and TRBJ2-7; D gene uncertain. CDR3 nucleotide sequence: TGTGCCAGCTCACCACCTGGCCGCAACTACGAGCAGTACTTC. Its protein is CASSPPGRNYEQYF.